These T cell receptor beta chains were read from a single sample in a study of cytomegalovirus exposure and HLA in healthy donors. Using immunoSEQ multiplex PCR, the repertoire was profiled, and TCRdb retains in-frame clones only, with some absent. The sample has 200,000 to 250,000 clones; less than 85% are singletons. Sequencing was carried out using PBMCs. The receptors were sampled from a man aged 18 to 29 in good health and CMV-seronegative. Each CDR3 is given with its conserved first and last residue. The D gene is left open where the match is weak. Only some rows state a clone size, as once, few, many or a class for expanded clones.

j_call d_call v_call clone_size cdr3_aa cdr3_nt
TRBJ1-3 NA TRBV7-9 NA CASSLRGGPGNTIYF TGTGCCAGCAGCCTCCGCGGAGGGCCCGGAAACACCATATATTTT
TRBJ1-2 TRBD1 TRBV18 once CASSPQDRGQDGYTF TGTGCCAGCTCACCACAGGACAGGGGGCAGGATGGCTACACCTTC
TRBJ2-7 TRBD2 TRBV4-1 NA CASSQEISGGRCEQYF TGCGCCAGCAGCCAGGAAATCTCGGGAGGACGTTGCGAGCAGTACTTC
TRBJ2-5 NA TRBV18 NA CASSIPGWEARGETQYF TGTGCCAGCTCGATACCTGGGTGGGAGGCCCGGGGAGAGACCCAGTACTTC
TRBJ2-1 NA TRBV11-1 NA CASSLGGQGGYNEQFF TGTGCCAGCAGCTTAGGCGGCCAGGGGGGTTACAATGAGCAGTTCTTC
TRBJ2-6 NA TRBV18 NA CASSLQQGSGANVLTF TGTGCCAGCTCACTCCAACAGGGCTCTGGGGCCAACGTCCTGACTTTC
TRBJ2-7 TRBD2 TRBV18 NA CASSPGTTYEQYF TGTGCCAGCTCACCCGGGACTACATACGAGCAGTACTTC
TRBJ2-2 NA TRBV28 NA CASSLMTGELFF TGTGCCAGCAGTTTAATGACTGGGGAGCTGTTTTTT
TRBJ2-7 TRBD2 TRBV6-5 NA CASSPYGGGYEQYF TGTGCCAGCAGCCCATACGGCGGGGGCTACGAGCAGTACTTC
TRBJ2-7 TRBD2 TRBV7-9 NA CASSLGASGNSYEQYF TGTGCCAGCAGCTTAGGGGCTAGCGGGAACTCCTACGAGCAGTACTTC